This entry is about one T cell receptor beta chain. The entry originates in a study of blood T cell repertoires in COVID-19. In the study overall: T cells, B-cell-depleted T cells, or PBMCs supplied cDNA or gDNA.

Sequencing was performed with immunoSEQ multiplex PCR; in TCRdb, only in-frame clones are kept and a portion is missing. The table lists about 140,000 clones, over 75% of them singletons. The clonotype comes from a man aged 50-60 years with acute or convalescent COVID-19. The sample comprised peripheral blood.

The CDR3 coding sequence is TGTGCCAGCCCTCCGCGTGAGGGAAGCTACGAGCAGTACTTC. This encodes CASPPREGSYEQYF. The chain carries TRBV6-5 and TRBJ2-7, with D possibly matching TRBD2 (5 bases). The CDR3 covers 14 residues. CDR1 MNHEY and CDR2 SVGAGI come from the germline V gene. V was clipped by 8 bases and J by 3 bases, with 17 bases between them.